A selection of T cell receptor beta chains follows, all from one sample in a study of response to subunit inactivated influenza vaccine. TCRdb analysed the RT-PCR reads with MiXCR anew, one entry per CDR3 protein. The sample consists of fewer than 400,000 distinct CDR3 sequences, 20% to 25% of them appearing once. The source material was PBMCs from blood, sampled about 19 months after vaccination. The receptors shown here come from a man in his fifties or sixties who received an inactivated influenza vaccine. CDR3s include the opening cysteine and the closing phenylalanine or tryptophan. Fields, in order: clone size, V gene, J gene, CDR3 protein. Not all rows give a size; the values are once, few, many and, for expanded clones, a class.

clone size: many
V gene: TRBV7-2
J gene: TRBJ1-3
CDR3 protein: CASSLGHARGSGNTIYF

clone size: many
V gene: TRBV4-1
J gene: TRBJ1-2
CDR3 protein: CASSDEANYGYTF

clone size: once
V gene: TRBV11-3
J gene: TRBJ2-5
CDR3 protein: CASSSGPQGGKTQYF

clone size: few
V gene: TRBV9
J gene: TRBJ2-1
CDR3 protein: CASSVEDTYNEQFF

clone size: .
V gene: TRBV21-1
J gene: TRBJ2-7
CDR3 protein: CASSTGRRYEQYF

clone size: few
V gene: TRBV15
J gene: TRBJ2-3
CDR3 protein: CATSTWSGPRETDTQYF

clone size: few
V gene: TRBV5-5
J gene: TRBJ2-5
CDR3 protein: CASSFFGQGTQYF

clone size: .
V gene: TRBV2
J gene: TRBJ2-7
CDR3 protein: CASGVEQYF

clone size: few
V gene: TRBV7-9
J gene: TRBJ1-1
CDR3 protein: CASSIGQSEAFF

clone size: few
V gene: TRBV27
J gene: TRBJ1-1
CDR3 protein: CASSLGNSLLFIF

clone size: many
V gene: TRBV5-1
J gene: TRBJ1-6
CDR3 protein: CASSLDYNSPLHF

clone size: .
V gene: TRBV28
J gene: TRBJ2-7
CDR3 protein: CASSTQGYYEQYF

clone size: .
V gene: TRBV29-1
J gene: TRBJ2-3
CDR3 protein: CSGGGRDTQYF

clone size: few
V gene: TRBV7-2
J gene: TRBJ1-5
CDR3 protein: CASSFYRDQPQHF

clone size: many
V gene: TRBV7-2
J gene: TRBJ2-4
CDR3 protein: CASSSPGTGKNIQYF

clone size: few
V gene: TRBV7-9
J gene: TRBJ1-1
CDR3 protein: CASSLGQGSPWTEAFF

clone size: .
V gene: TRBV10-3
J gene: TRBJ2-7
CDR3 protein: CAIRGPNEQYF

clone size: few
V gene: TRBV7-9
J gene: TRBJ1-3
CDR3 protein: CASSYPGQMGNTIYF

clone size: .
V gene: TRBV9
J gene: TRBJ2-3
CDR3 protein: CASSVTGSSSTDTQYF

clone size: .
V gene: TRBV4-3
J gene: TRBJ2-7
CDR3 protein: CASSQGQSSYEQYF

clone size: .
V gene: TRBV24-1
J gene: TRBJ1-5
CDR3 protein: CATSDNPPSAQPQHF

clone size: few
V gene: TRBV10-3
J gene: TRBJ1-1
CDR3 protein: CAISGHETATEAFF

clone size: once
V gene: TRBV25-1
J gene: TRBJ2-1
CDR3 protein: CASSEPTGILYNEQFF

clone size: .
V gene: TRBV10-3
J gene: TRBJ2-1
CDR3 protein: CAISEDRDEQFF

clone size: few
V gene: TRBV5-1
J gene: TRBJ1-6
CDR3 protein: CASSHRDFRTSPLHF

clone size: few
V gene: TRBV7-6
J gene: TRBJ2-7
CDR3 protein: CASSYPPSGGFYEQYF

clone size: .
V gene: TRBV2
J gene: TRBJ2-6
CDR3 protein: CASSGTDSSAANVLTF